This passage covers 28 T cell receptor beta chains from one sample sequenced in a study of blood T cell repertoires in COVID-19. TCRdb's copy holds only in-frame clones and misses some; the assay was immunoSEQ multiplex PCR. The table has 150,000 to 200,000 clones, approximately 84% seen once. The material sequenced was peripheral blood. Receptors were obtained from a human donor with acute or convalescent COVID-19. The donor label of this sample is uncertain.

This chain connects TRBV5-6 to TRBJ1-1; 7 bases are a match to TRBD1. This CDR3 comprises 15 residues. Losses at the gene ends were 4 bases for V and 3 bases for J; bases not matched to a gene: 9. The germline V gene has CDR1 SGHDT and CDR2 YYEEEE. The CDR3 sequence: CASSKSTGWDTEAFF. Here the CDR3 DNA reads TGTGCCAGCAGCAAATCGACAGGGTGGGACACTGAAGCTTTCTTT.

The rearrangement joins TRBV5-4 to TRBJ1-1; TRBD1 is a possible D gene (6 bases). The CDR3 has 14 residues. Germline V CDR1 and CDR2: SGHNT, YYREEE (reference sequence). V lost 4 bases, J lost 0 bases, and 10 bases lay in between. In nucleotides, the CDR3 is TGTGCCAGCAGCGGCCGACAGGTGAACACTGAAGCTTTCTTT. Amino acid sequence: CASSGRQVNTEAFF.

In its sample, this clone was seen a few times. V usage is TRBV2 and J usage is TRBJ2-7; a possible D gene is TRBD1 (5 bases). The germline gives CDR1 SNHLY, CDR2 FYNNEI. The CDR3 spans 14 residues. The ends were cut back, 2 bases at V and 2 bases at J, with 10 bases in the middle. For the CDR3, the DNA is TGTGCCAGCAGTGAACGTGGGGCCCCCTACGAGCAGTACTTC. This codes for CASSERGAPYEQYF.

J is TRBJ2-1 and V is TRBV27; D may be TRBD2 (6 bases). The CDR3 length is 13 residues. Germline V CDR1 and CDR2: MNHEY, SMNVEV (reference sequence). The V and J ends lost 5 bases and 6 bases respectively, with 11 bases between them. This CDR3 is CASSPGLLNEQFF. The CDR3 DNA reads as TGTGCCAGCAGTCCGGGACTCCTCAATGAGCAGTTCTTC.

The chain joins TRBV6-5 to TRBJ2-1; D may be TRBD2 (6 bases). The CDR3 consists of 14 residues. Between the trimmed V and J ends, which lost 0 bases and 6 bases, there was a span of 9 bases. Germline values: CDR1 MNHEY, CDR2 SVGAGI. The CDR3 sequence is CASSYSPGSNEQFF. CDR3 DNA: TGTGCCAGCAGTTACTCCCCCGGGAGCAATGAGCAGTTCTTC.

This chain joins TRBV3-1 (or the pseudogene TRBV3-2) and TRBJ2-7; 7 nucleotides line up with TRBD2. The CDR3 runs 14 residues. J gave up 0 bases and V 9 bases, and 8 bases lay outside the gene matches. Germline assignment: CDR1 LGHDT and CDR2 YNNKEL (reference sequence). CDR3 loop: CARTHGGGSYEQYF. Here the CDR3 DNA reads TGTGCCAGGACTCACGGCGGGGGCTCCTACGAGCAGTACTTC.

The chain employs TRBV25-1 and TRBJ1-1, with TRBD1 as a possible D gene (6 bases). In germline, CDR1 is MGHDK, CDR2 SYGVNS. The CDR3 is made up of 14 amino acids. The V gene lost 4 bases and the J gene lost 10 bases, with 19 bases spanning the gap. CDR3 in amino acids: CASSGGTAWGRAFF. Here the CDR3 DNA reads TGTGCCAGCAGTGGGGGAACGGCCTGGGGGCGAGCTTTCTTT.

This clone showed up just once. The J gene is TRBJ2-5, the V gene TRBV3-1 (or the pseudogene TRBV3-2); 9 nucleotides match TRBD2. V was pared by 4 bases and J by 4 bases, with 10 bases of the junction left unmatched. This CDR3 has 16 amino acids. The germline CDR1 and CDR2 sequences are LGHDT and YNNKEL (reference sequence). CDR3 sequence: CASSPFGGGAGETQYF. CDR3 sequence (DNA): TGTGCCAGCAGCCCCTTTGGCGGGGGGGCAGGAGAGACCCAGTACTTC.

This clone has a handful of counts. The rearrangement links TRBV12-3 or TRBV12-4 to TRBJ1-2, with 7 bases fitting TRBD1. V was pared by 6 bases and J by 8 bases, with 9 bases of the junction left unmatched. The CDR3 contains 13 residues. CDR3 DNA: TGTGCCAGCAGACTTGGGACAGTTCGCGGCTACACCTTC. It specifies CASRLGTVRGYTF.

The chain carries TRBV2 and TRBJ2-3, with D perhaps matching TRBD2 (6 bases). The length of the CDR3 is 14 residues. Between the trimmed V and J ends, which lost 5 bases and 2 bases, there was a span of 11 bases. The germline V gene encodes CDR1 SNHLY and CDR2 FYNNEI. CDR3 nucleotide sequence: TGTGCCAGCAGTATCCGGGACTTCACAGATACGCAGTATTTT. Its protein product is CASSIRDFTDTQYF.

The chain combines TRBV12-3 or TRBV12-4 with TRBJ2-2; the D is unclear. Trimming cost V 5 bases and J 4 bases, with 8 bases left between them. The CDR3 runs to 13 residues. The CDR3 DNA sequence: TGTGCCAGCAGTAAAACAACCACCGGGGAGCTGTTTTTT. Translating gives CASSKTTTGELFF.

The V and J genes are TRBV6-5 and TRBJ2-2; TRBD2 matches 7 bases. V lost 6 bases and J lost 4; bases outside the gene matches: 8. CDR3 length: 15 residues. CDR1 and CDR2 (germline): MNHEY, SVGAGI. The CDR3 nucleotides are TGTGCCAGCAGGCGGGAGACTTTGAGCACCGGGGAGCTGTTTTTT. It translates to CASRRETLSTGELFF.

The chain has TRBV11-2 and TRBJ2-2; 8 nucleotides line up with TRBD2. Germline CDR1 is SGHAT and CDR2 is FQNNGV. J lost 6 bases, V lost 0 bases, and 6 bases had no gene match. This CDR3 is 16 amino acids long. In nucleotides, the CDR3 is TGTGCCAGCAGCTTAGATGGAGCGGGAGTACCCGGGGAGCTGTTTTTT. Its protein is CASSLDGAGVPGELFF.

This clone occurred a few times. The V gene is TRBV2, the J gene TRBJ2-7; D perhaps matches TRBD1 (5 bases). Trimming removed 7 bases from V and 7 bases from J, with 23 bases in between. The V gene's germline CDR1 is SNHLY and CDR2 FYNNEI. The CDR3 sequence is 15 residues long. The CDR3 spells CASMALGRASGEQYF. CDR3 DNA sequence: TGTGCCAGCATGGCGTTAGGCAGGGCCTCTGGAGAGCAGTACTTC.

V gene TRBV5-5 combines with J gene TRBJ2-1; D is ambiguous. The V end was cut by 5 bases, the J end by 3 bases, with 9 bases between. The CDR3 totals 13 residues. Germline lookup yields CDR1 SGHKS and CDR2 YYEKEE (reference sequence). CDR3 sequence reads: CASSAQDYNEQFF. Here the CDR3 DNA reads TGTGCCAGCAGTGCTCAGGACTACAATGAGCAGTTCTTC.

This chain uses TRBV5-6 with TRBJ2-7, with 9 bases that match TRBD1. Germline V CDR1 and CDR2: SGHDT, YYEEEE. The V and J ends lost 3 bases and 5 bases, in that order; junction bases with no gene match: 9. CDR3 length: 15 residues. CDR3 protein: CASSYPTGGVNEQYF. In DNA form, the CDR3 reads TGTGCCAGCAGCTATCCCACAGGGGGCGTGAACGAGCAGTACTTC.

The V gene is TRBV5-4, the J gene TRBJ1-2, with no clear D. Germline CDR1 reads SGHNT; CDR2 reads YYREEE (reference sequence). This CDR3 has 13 residues. V lost 2 bases, J lost 4 bases, and 9 bases lay in between. The CDR3 nucleotides are TGTGCCAGCAGCTTTACAATCTCCTATGGCTACACCTTC. Its translation: CASSFTISYGYTF. Full variable domain (missing parts from reference TRBV5-4 and TRBJ1-2): ETGVTQSPTHLIKTRGQQVTLRCSSQSGHNTVSWYQQALGQGPQFIFQYYREEENGRGNFPPRFSGLQFPNYSSELNVNALELDDSALYLCASSFTISYGYTFGSGTRLTVV.

The chain couples TRBV19 to TRBJ1-1; 8 bases agree with TRBD1. CDR3 length: 17 residues. Germline V lookup: CDR1 LNHDA, CDR2 SQIVND (reference sequence). With 3 bases clipped from V and 6 bases from J, the junction kept 15 bases outside the gene matches. CDR3 loop: CASSIWAGGKSNSEAFF. The DNA of the CDR3 is TGTGCCAGTAGTATTTGGGCAGGGGGCAAGAGCAACTCTGAAGCTTTCTTT.

This chain connects TRBV12-3 or TRBV12-4 to TRBJ2-6; the D is unclear. CDR3 length equals 13 residues. V dropped 3 bases and J dropped 2 bases, with 2 bases sitting between them. The CDR3 sequence is CASSFTGANVLTF. In DNA, the CDR3 is TGTGCCAGCAGTTTTACTGGGGCCAACGTCCTGACTTTC.

As to this clone: Different DNA sequences within this sample yield the same CDR3. The gene calls are TRBV5-1 and TRBJ2-2; 9 nucleotides agree with TRBD1. Per the germline V gene, CDR1 is SGHRS and CDR2 is YFSETQ. This CDR3 comprises 15 residues. V lost 0 bases to trimming and J lost 4 bases; unmatched junction nucleotides: 1. CDR3 in DNA: TGCGCCAGCAGCTTGGGACAGGGGGGCACCGGGGAGCTGTTTTTT. Translation gives CASSLGQGGTGELFF.

Only one count was recorded for this clone. The chain combines TRBV3-1 (or the pseudogene TRBV3-2) with TRBJ2-4; 14 bases map to TRBD2. Losses at the gene ends were 2 bases for V and 10 bases for J; bases not matched to a gene: 10. The CDR3 has 17 residues. Germline V gives CDR1 LGHDT, CDR2 YNNKEL (reference sequence). The CDR3 nucleotides are TGTGCCAGCAGCCAAAACCCGGGACTAGCGGGGGACAATATTCAGTACTTC. Residues: CASSQNPGLAGDNIQYF.

The V call is TRBV19, the J call TRBJ2-3; D is possibly TRBD1 (6 bases). In germline, CDR1 is LNHDA, CDR2 SQIVND (reference sequence). Trimming took 8 bases from V and 0 from J, leaving 15 bases between them. The CDR3 consists of 15 residues. CDR3 residues: CASSLGAVSTDTQYF. CDR3 DNA sequence: TGTGCCAGTTCATTGGGGGCGGTTAGCACAGATACGCAGTATTTT.

A single count supports this clone. The chain is built from TRBV4-2 and TRBJ2-7, with 9 positions matching TRBD2. This CDR3 is built from 16 residues. Germline V gives CDR1 LGHNA, CDR2 YNFKEQ. Trimming at V came to 5 bases and at J to 0 bases, leaving 8 bases not matched to a gene. The CDR3 spells CASSVTQTSGSYEQYF. The CDR3 nucleotides are TGTGCCAGCAGCGTCACCCAGACTAGCGGCTCCTACGAGCAGTACTTC.

The chain recombines TRBV5-4 with TRBJ2-1; no clear D. The CDR3 contains 15 residues. The V gene's germline CDR1 is SGHNT and CDR2 YYREEE (reference sequence). Trimming shortened V by 2 bases and J by 1 base, and 10 bases separated the two germline ends. Written as DNA, the CDR3 is TGTGCCAGCAGCTTCGAGAAACGATCCTACAATGAGCAGTTCTTC. Translating it yields CASSFEKRSYNEQFF.

The chain couples TRBV7-9 to TRBJ2-3; 14 bases align to TRBD2. V shed 2 bases, J shed 4 bases, and the junction held 2 bases outside the gene matches. CDR3 length: 16 residues. Germline CDR1 SEHNR, CDR2 FQNEAQ (reference sequence). The CDR3 spells CASSLMTSGRADTQYF. In DNA form, the CDR3 reads TGTGCCAGCAGCTTAATGACTAGCGGGAGGGCAGATACGCAGTATTTT.

V is TRBV7-2 and J is TRBJ2-7; possibly TRBD2 for D (6 bases). The CDR3 loop spans 15 amino acids. Germline loops: CDR1 SGHTA, CDR2 FQGNSA. V was trimmed by 3 bases and J by 2 bases, leaving 14 bases between them. In DNA, the CDR3 is TGTGCCAGCAGCTTGAGGGTCGGCGGGGCCTACGAGCAGTACTTC. Translating gives CASSLRVGGAYEQYF.

This sequence joins TRBV20-1 and TRBJ1-6; 7 positions match TRBD1. The CDR3 has 15 amino acids. Per the germline V gene, CDR1 is DFQATT and CDR2 is SNEGSKA (reference sequence). V trimming: 6 bases; J trimming: 13 bases; junction bases outside the gene matches: 18. The CDR3 DNA reads TGCAGTGCGAGTGAGGGACAGCGGCCAGTGTTGCCCCTCCACTTT. This encodes CSASEGQRPVLPLHF.

The chain links TRBV27 to TRBJ2-5, with D perhaps matching TRBD1 (5 bases). Looked up from germline, CDR1 is MNHEY and CDR2 is SMNVEV (reference sequence). CDR3 length: 14 residues. V lost 3 bases to trimming and J lost 3 bases, with 11 bases between them. This chain's CDR3 is CASSFRATKETQYF. The CDR3 coding sequence is TGTGCCAGCAGTTTCAGGGCCACGAAAGAGACCCAGTACTTC.